A single sample gave rise to the 2 T cell receptor beta chains below, sequenced in a study of cytomegalovirus exposure and HLA in healthy donors. Amplification used 60 Vbeta primers and 13 Jbeta primers. Profiling relied on immunoSEQ multiplex PCR, and the TCRdb table lists in-frame clones only, not all of them. This sample has roughly 100,000 clones; 82% occur once, and the top ten carry roughly 1.5%. The sequencing sample was made of PBMCs. These receptors were obtained from a man between 50 and 59 years old in good health and CMV-seronegative.

This chain joins TRBV30 and TRBJ1-4; possible D gene TRBD1, 6 bases. Per germline, CDR1 GTSNPN and CDR2 SVGIG (reference sequence). The V end was cut by 4 bases, the J end by 7 bases, with 16 bases between. The CDR3 consists of 14 residues. The CDR3 protein is CAWNTIQGGEKLFF. In nucleotides, the CDR3 is TGTGCCTGGAATACTATACAGGGCGGTGAAAAACTGTTTTTT.

This clone was picked up one time. This chain joins TRBV2 and TRBJ1-4; D may be TRBD1 (6 bases). The V end lost 6 bases, the J end lost 2 bases, and 10 bases lay between the germline ends. In germline, CDR1 is SNHLY, CDR2 FYNNEI. CDR3 size: 14 residues. The CDR3 region has the DNA TGTGCCAGCAGGGCAGGGGTTACTAATGAAAAACTGTTTTTT. Translating gives CASRAGVTNEKLFF.